The 32 T cell receptor beta chains below come from one sample, sequenced in a study of T cells in Graves' hyperthyroidism and ophthalmopathy (dated by TCRdb to between 2017 and 2020). The library was obtained by multiplex PCR. Sequencing instrument: Illumina HiSeq 2000. Amplification of TCR beta CDR3 regions was carried out from RNA transcripts. The TCR CDR3 was subjected to a first round of RT-PCR using the HTBI primer set and the Qiagen OneStep RT-PCR kit. TCRdb handled the public reads itself, with Q25 trimming in fastp and clone calling in MiXCR, and kept productive beta chains. Here each entry gathers all rows of one CDR3 protein and keeps the most common genes and DNA. Present in this sample are some 460,000 distinct CDR3 sequences, 15% to 19% of which were seen just once. The top ten clones comprise roughly an eighth of the sample. The sample taken for sequencing was blood. These receptors were obtained from a woman between 18 and 29 years old with Graves' hyperthyroidism.

The chain couples TRBV6-1 to TRBJ2-1, with TRBD2 identical over 11 bases. CDR1 is MNHNS, CDR2 SASEGT, per germline. The V segment lost 5 bases and the J segment 4 bases; nucleotides outside the gene matches: 7. This CDR3 region has 16 residues. CDR3 in DNA: TGTGCCAGCAGTTCCCGGACTAGCGGGCTTTACAATGAGCAGTTCTTC. This translates into CASSSRTSGLYNEQFF.

This clonotype has only a few counts. This rearrangement joins TRBV6-5 to TRBJ1-6; D uncertain. This CDR3 comprises 14 residues. Per germline, CDR1 MNHEY and CDR2 SVGAGI. V lost 2 bases, J lost 6 bases, and 8 bases lay in between. The CDR3 coding sequence is TGTGCCAGCAGTTACCGGACGGCTAATTCACCCCTCCACTTT. It translates to CASSYRTANSPLHF.

This clonotype was recorded at least ten times. J is TRBJ2-2 and V is TRBV6-2 or TRBV6-3; 14 nucleotides line up with TRBD2. CDR3 size: 15 residues. CDR1 and CDR2 from the germline V gene are MNHEY and SVGEGT. V lost 6 bases, J lost 5 bases, and 2 bases stayed unmatched. CDR3 loop: CASSRTSGGTGELFF. The CDR3 DNA reads TGTGCCAGCAGCAGGACTAGCGGGGGGACCGGGGAGCTGTTTTTT.

This clonotype showed up just a few times. This rearrangement joins TRBV18 to TRBJ2-7; D is unresolved. The CDR3 length is 13 residues. From germline, CDR1 is KGHSH and CDR2 LQKENI. V was shortened by 3 bases and J by 5 bases, with 11 bases between the two germline ends. The CDR3 protein is CASSPTLENEQYF. CDR3 in DNA: TGTGCCAGCTCACCTACGCTCGAAAACGAGCAGTACTTC.

Only a few counts were recorded for this clonotype. This chain joins TRBV28 and TRBJ1-2; no reliable D call. With 8 bases removed from V and 4 bases from J, the gap between germline ends came to 17 bases. The CDR3 is made up of 14 amino acids. CDR1 and CDR2 (germline): MDHEN, SYDVKM. CDR3 bases: TGTGCCAGCGTGGGGAACAGCGAGTTCTATGGCTACACCTTC. It translates to CASVGNSEFYGYTF.

The chain is built from TRBV5-8 and TRBJ1-1; D ambiguous. The CDR3 is 13 residues long. V was shortened by 7 bases and J by 1 base, with 11 bases between the two germline ends. The germline V gene encodes CDR1 SGHTS and CDR2 YDEGEE. This CDR3 is CASSWGRNTEAFF. In nucleotides, the CDR3 is TGTGCCAGCTCCTGGGGTAGGAACACTGAAGCTTTCTTT.

The chain's CDR3 is CASSESGGAREAFF. DNA of the CDR3: TGCGCCAGCAGTGAGTCGGGGGGGGCTAGAGAAGCTTTCTTT. The rearrangement uses TRBV10-2 and TRBJ1-1, with a possible D match to TRBD1 (6 bases). In germline, CDR1 is WSHSY, CDR2 SAAADI. The CDR3 is made up of 14 amino acids. Between the trimmed V and J ends, which lost 0 bases and 8 bases, there was a span of 13 bases.

This clonotype came up many times. The chain recombines TRBV2 with TRBJ2-1; D remains unclear. The CDR3 totals 14 residues. Germline-derived CDR1 and CDR2 are SNHLY and FYNNEI. V was pared by 6 bases and J by 0 bases, with 9 bases between. The DNA of the CDR3 is TGTGCCAGCAGCACAAGGCGCTCCTACAATGAGCAGTTCTTC. Its translation: CASSTRRSYNEQFF.

This clonotype occurred a few times. The V gene is TRBV20-1, the J gene TRBJ1-2; D might be TRBD1 (6 bases). Trimming took off 4 bases at V and 2 bases at J, with 14 bases between the two ends. Germline CDR1 reads DFQATT; CDR2 reads SNEGSKA (reference sequence). The CDR3 consists of 14 residues. Here the CDR3 DNA reads TGCAGTGCTATCCGGGACATGAGGAACTATGGCTACACCTTC. Its translation: CSAIRDMRNYGYTF.

For this clonotype: A much larger clone is a single base away; this may be a read error. The conserved phenylalanine or tryptophan is not found at the CDR3 terminus, so this likely reflects a read error. The V and J genes are TRBV6-1 and TRBJ1-1; the D gene is possibly TRBD1 (5 bases). From germline, CDR1 is MNHNS and CDR2 SASEGT. The CDR3 extends over 14 amino acids. The V end lost 8 bases, the J end lost 2 bases, and 15 bases lay between the germline ends. The CDR3 DNA is TGTGCCAGCGGCCCCAGACAGATCAACACTGAAGCTTTCATT. Translating gives CASGPRQINTEAFI.

This clonotype was picked up many times. This sequence joins TRBV5-1 and TRBJ2-1; TRBD2 aligns across 10 bases. Germline V gene data show CDR1 as SGHRS and CDR2 as YFSETQ. This CDR3 spans 17 amino acids. The V segment lost 6 bases and the J segment 0 bases; nucleotides outside the gene matches: 9. The CDR3, as DNA: TGCGCCAGCACTGAAAGCGGGAGGGCGGCCTCCTACAATGAGCAGTTCTTC. It encodes CASTESGRAASYNEQFF.

The sample holds many counts of this clonotype. V usage is TRBV7-9 and J usage is TRBJ2-7, with D possibly TRBD1 on 6 matching bases. This CDR3 contains 15 residues. In germline, CDR1 is SEHNR, CDR2 FQNEAQ (reference sequence). With 5 bases removed from V and 1 base from J, the gap between germline ends came to 15 bases. CDR3 DNA: TGTGCCAGCAGCCCACCACAGGGTCCATCCTACGAGCAGTACTTC. Amino acids: CASSPPQGPSYEQYF.

This clonotype was counted ten times or more. V gene TRBV28 combines with J gene TRBJ1-2; tentative D call: TRBD1 (5 bases). From germline, CDR1 is MDHEN and CDR2 SYDVKM. This CDR3 comprises 15 residues. The V end was cut by 5 bases, the J end by 3 bases, with 16 bases between. The CDR3 region is CASSRPGGAYYGYTF. As DNA, the CDR3 is TGTGCCAGCAGTCGGCCTGGAGGGGCCTACTATGGCTACACCTTC.

The genes are TRBV7-8 and TRBJ1-2; possibly TRBD1 for D (6 bases). The CDR3 covers 15 residues. Germline V gene data show CDR1 as SGHVS and CDR2 as FQNEAQ. V was shortened by 3 bases and J by 0 bases, with 11 bases between the two germline ends. The CDR3 spells CASSFYRQANYGYTF. In DNA, the CDR3 is TGTGCCAGCAGCTTCTATCGACAGGCTAACTATGGCTACACCTTC.

This clonotype was counted many times. The V call is TRBV3-1, the J call TRBJ2-5; 10 nucleotides align to TRBD2. From germline, CDR1 is LGHDT and CDR2 YNNKEL (reference sequence). The V gene end was trimmed by 4 bases and the J gene end by 5 bases; junction bases not matched to a gene: 10. The CDR3 consists of 16 residues. The CDR3 sequence: CASSLRTSGPGETQYF. The CDR3 bases are TGTGCCAGCAGCCTTCGGACTAGCGGCCCGGGGGAGACCCAGTACTTC.

This chain connects TRBV12-3 or TRBV12-4 to TRBJ1-1; 8 nucleotides align to TRBD1. With V trimmed by 2 bases and J by 0 bases, 2 bases remained unmatched. The CDR3 runs 15 residues. This CDR3 is CASSLQGAMNTEAFF. In DNA form, the CDR3 reads TGTGCCAGCAGTTTACAGGGGGCGATGAACACTGAAGCTTTCTTT.

This clonotype was seen more than once but under ten times. The chain carries TRBV4-1 and TRBJ2-2; D gene unclear. V dropped 3 bases and J dropped 2 bases, with 13 bases sitting between them. CDR3 length: 16 residues. Germline V gene data show CDR1 as MGHRA and CDR2 as YSYEKL. CDR3 region: CASSHRSRSNTGELFF. In nucleotides, the CDR3 is TGCGCCAGCAGCCACCGAAGCAGATCCAACACCGGGGAGCTGTTTTTT.

In its sample, this clonotype was seen many times. J is TRBJ1-1 and V is TRBV20-1; 9 nucleotides agree with TRBD1. V shed 5 bases, J shed 6 bases, and the junction held 10 bases outside the gene matches. This CDR3 is 14 amino acids long. The germline CDR1 and CDR2 sequences are DFQATT and SNEGSKA (reference sequence). In DNA form, the CDR3 reads TGCAGTGCTGGTCAGACAGGGGGACGGCCTGAAGCTTTCTTT. Amino acid sequence: CSAGQTGGRPEAFF.

This clonotype has a handful of counts. The V and J genes are TRBV6-2 or TRBV6-3 and TRBJ1-2; D uncertain. The CDR3 sequence is 12 residues long. V was cut by 9 bases and J by 7 bases, with 15 bases left in between. The V gene's germline CDR1 is MNHEY and CDR2 SVGEGT. The CDR3 region has the DNA TGTGCCAGTTTCGACCATAACCCTGGCTACACCTTC. This encodes CASFDHNPGYTF.

The chain has TRBV7-3 and TRBJ2-1, with D possibly TRBD2 on 5 matching bases. The V end lost 3 bases, the J end lost 1 base, and 7 bases lay between the germline ends. Germline V gene lookup returns CDR1 SGHTA and CDR2 FQGTGA. The CDR3 covers 14 residues. The DNA for the CDR3 is TGTGCCAGCAGCTTCGGACTTTCCTACAATGAGCAGTTCTTC. Amino acid sequence: CASSFGLSYNEQFF.

The rearrangement links TRBV11-2 to TRBJ1-5; D gene unclear. Per the germline V gene, CDR1 is SGHAT and CDR2 is FQNNGV. The CDR3 has 16 residues. V dropped 1 base and J dropped 7 bases, with 17 bases sitting between them. The CDR3 loop is CASSLGRGITRQPQHF. The CDR3, as DNA: TGTGCCAGCAGCTTAGGACGGGGAATCACACGGCAGCCCCAGCATTTT.

The chain has TRBV19 and TRBJ2-3; perhaps D is TRBD1 or TRBD2 (5 bases each). There are 13 residues in the CDR3. Looked up from germline, CDR1 is LNHDA and CDR2 is SQIVND (reference sequence). V was cut by 1 base and J by 6 bases, with 8 bases left in between. The CDR3 DNA follows: TGTGCCAGTAGTATAGCGGGACGGGATACGCAGTATTTT. Amino acids: CASSIAGRDTQYF.

In its sample, this clonotype was seen a few times. The gene calls are TRBV20-1 and TRBJ2-1; 9 nucleotides match TRBD2. V dropped 3 bases and J dropped 8; count of bases not matched to a gene: 11. Per germline, CDR1 DFQATT and CDR2 SNEGSKA (reference sequence). This CDR3 contains 15 residues. This CDR3 reads CSASVGGGASDEQFF. The DNA of the CDR3 is TGCAGTGCTAGTGTTGGCGGGGGGGCTTCGGATGAGCAGTTCTTC.

J is TRBJ2-3 and V is TRBV20-1; 8 nucleotides line up with TRBD2. V trimming: 5 bases; J trimming: 8 bases; junction bases outside the gene matches: 6. The germline gives CDR1 DFQATT, CDR2 SNEGSKA (reference sequence). The CDR3 spans 12 residues. CDR3 sequence (DNA): TGCAGTGCTGCCCCGGGGGGGGGTACGCAGTATTTT. Translating gives CSAAPGGGTQYF.

This clonotype has at least ten counts. V is TRBV7-2 and J is TRBJ2-5, with D perhaps matching TRBD1 (6 bases). CDR1 and CDR2 (germline): SGHTA, FQGNSA. This CDR3 spans 15 amino acids. V was cut by 6 bases and J by 2 bases, with 16 bases left in between. The CDR3 DNA sequence: TGTGCCAGCAGTAAATTATTGGGGACACAAGAGACCCAGTACTTC. Amino acids: CASSKLLGTQETQYF.

This clonotype has a count of ten or more. This sequence joins TRBV20-1 and TRBJ2-1, with 14 bases aligning to TRBD2. This CDR3 contains 15 residues. Germline V gene lookup returns CDR1 DFQATT and CDR2 SNEGSKA (reference sequence). V gave up 2 bases and J gave up 7 bases; unmatched junction bases: 4. For the CDR3, the DNA is TGCAGTGCTAGACCGGGACTAGCGGGAGTAAATGAGCAGTTCTTC. Translating gives CSARPGLAGVNEQFF.

This clonotype has ten or more counts. The chain employs TRBV12-3 or TRBV12-4 and TRBJ2-3; 12 nucleotides line up with TRBD2. The V gene end was trimmed by 7 bases and the J gene end by 10 bases; junction bases not matched to a gene: 9. The CDR3 extends over 14 amino acids. In DNA, the CDR3 is TGTGCCAGCACCCCACTAGCGGGGGGCCGTGCGCAGTATTTT. This codes for CASTPLAGGRAQYF.

This clonotype was recorded at least ten times. The rearrangement joins TRBV12-3 or TRBV12-4 to TRBJ1-3, with D possibly TRBD1 on 5 matching bases. Trimming shortened V by 11 bases and J by 0 bases, and 11 bases separated the two germline ends. This CDR3 has 13 residues. This chain's CDR3 is CAGRDYSGNTIYF. The CDR3 region has the DNA TGTGCCGGTAGGGACTACTCTGGAAACACCATATATTTT.

This clonotype has at least ten counts. CDR3 sequence reads: CASSAEDRRAYNSPLHF. CDR3 in DNA: TGTGCCAGCAGTGCCGAGGACAGGAGGGCCTATAATTCACCCCTCCACTTT. The V gene is TRBV2, the J gene TRBJ1-6, with 7 bases aligning to TRBD1. Germline V gene sequence: CDR1 SNHLY, CDR2 FYNNEI. The CDR3 has 17 residues. V dropped 4 bases and J dropped 2; count of bases not matched to a gene: 8.

This clonotype showed up many times. The V and J genes are TRBV28 and TRBJ2-3, with D perhaps TRBD2 (5 bases). Trimming removed 3 bases from V and 0 bases from J, with 10 bases in between. CDR3 length: 15 residues. CDR1 MDHEN and CDR2 SYDVKM come from the germline V gene. The CDR3 DNA reads TGTGCCAGCAGTTTGAGGGCAAAGAGCACAGATACGCAGTATTTT. Translated, it gives CASSLRAKSTDTQYF.

The genes are TRBV24-1 and TRBJ2-5; D gene uncertain. CDR3 length equals 14 residues. CDR1 and CDR2 (germline): KGHDR, SFDVKD. The V and J ends lost 3 bases and 2 bases respectively, with 9 bases between them. The chain's CDR3 is CATSDGGRQETQYF. In nucleotides, the CDR3 is TGTGCCACCAGTGATGGTGGCAGGCAAGAGACCCAGTACTTC.

The chain combines TRBV6-9 with TRBJ2-7; 7 bases map to TRBD1. The germline V gene has CDR1 MNHGY and CDR2 SVAAGI. CDR3 length: 15 amino acids. The ends lost 4 bases at V and 9 bases at J; junction bases unmatched: 15. The CDR3 loop reads CASSSSPGQRVGQYF. In DNA form, the CDR3 reads TGTGCCAGCAGTTCTTCCCCGGGACAGAGGGTAGGGCAGTACTTC.